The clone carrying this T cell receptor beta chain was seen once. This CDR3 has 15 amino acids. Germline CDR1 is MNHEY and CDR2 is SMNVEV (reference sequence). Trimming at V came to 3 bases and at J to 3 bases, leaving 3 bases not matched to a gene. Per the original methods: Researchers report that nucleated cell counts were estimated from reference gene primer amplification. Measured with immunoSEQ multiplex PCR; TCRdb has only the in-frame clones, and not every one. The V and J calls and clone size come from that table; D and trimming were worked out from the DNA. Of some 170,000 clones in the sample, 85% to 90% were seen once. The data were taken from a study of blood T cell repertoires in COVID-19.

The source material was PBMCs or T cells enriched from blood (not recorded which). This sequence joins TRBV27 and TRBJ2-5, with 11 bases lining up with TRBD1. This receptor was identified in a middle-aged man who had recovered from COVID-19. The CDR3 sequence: CASSFWDRGEETQYF. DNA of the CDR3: TGTGCCAGCAGTTTCTGGGACAGGGGGGAAGAGACCCAGTACTTC.